This TCR beta chain was sequenced during a study of T-cell reconstitution after alpha-beta-depleted transplantation in children. Study-level findings and limits: It was reported that alpha-beta T cells came from several hundred expanded graft clones (about two months after transplant). Among T cells one year after transplant, newly produced cells accounted for most counts and diversity.

The CDR3 consists of 13 residues. V lost 0 bases and J 4 bases, leaving 7 bases between the germline ends. Germline V lookup: CDR1 GTSNPN, CDR2 SVGIG (reference sequence). It was with unique molecular identifiers that the TCRbeta library was prepared. TCRdb fed the PCR reads into MiXCR, producing one record per CDR3 protein. Of a few hundred thousand distinct CDR3 sequences in the sample, roughly 30% were seen once. On this clonotype itself: Its antigen is not known.

The rearrangement uses TRBV30 and TRBJ1-5; TRBD1 is a possible D gene (5 bases). This TCR came from a boy in the first two years of life with Wiskott-Aldrich syndrome, due to receive a stem cell transplant. This specimen was PBMCs, taken before TCRalphabeta/CD19-depleted stem cell transplant. The CDR3 is CAWSVAGNQPQHF. CDR3 nucleotide sequence: TGTGCCTGGAGTGTAGCAGGGAATCAGCCCCAGCATTTT.